The 11 T cell receptor beta chains in this list originate from one sample, sequenced in a study of shared clonotypes between healthy human individuals. Naive CD8 cells lacked CD45RO, underwent positive selection for CCR7 and left out terminally differentiated effector memory CD45RA+ cells. Clones were read by immunoSEQ multiplex PCR, and TCRdb kept only the in-frame ones, dropping some. The table lists about 2.2 million clones, roughly 93% of them singletons, with about 1.6% in the top ten. Sequenced material: naive CD8+ T cells from PBMCs. These receptors were obtained from a young man in good health. Some clones in this sample may be carry-over from other donors' samples.

The chain recombines TRBV19 with TRBJ2-7; D is perhaps TRBD2 (6 bases). V lost 5 bases, J lost 3 bases, and 17 bases lay in between. The CDR3 is 15 residues long. Germline V gene lookup returns CDR1 LNHDA and CDR2 SQIVND (reference sequence). CDR3 region: CASSPKGSGYYEQYF. DNA of the CDR3: TGTGCCAGTAGTCCCAAGGGAAGCGGGTACTACGAGCAGTACTTC.

The chain employs TRBV11-2 and TRBJ1-5, with a tentative D call TRBD1 (5 bases). Trimming took off 1 base at V and 4 bases at J, with 11 bases between the two ends. The germline gives CDR1 SGHAT, CDR2 FQNNGV. This CDR3 has 15 residues. The CDR3 coding sequence is TGTGCCAGCAGCTTAGGTTCAGGGATTAATCAGCCCCAGCATTTT. As protein: CASSLGSGINQPQHF.

The CDR3 nucleotides read TGTGCCAGCAGCTTTCCCCCCGCCGGGCTAGCGTTTAACGAGCAGTACTTC. It encodes CASSFPPAGLAFNEQYF. This chain connects TRBV7-2 to TRBJ2-7; D may be TRBD2 (6 bases). V was shortened by 3 bases and J by 5 bases, with 23 bases between the two germline ends. The germline CDR1 and CDR2 sequences are SGHTA and FQGNSA. The CDR3 spans 17 residues. Variable domain in full (rest from reference TRBV7-2 and TRBJ2-7): GAGVSQSPSNKVTEKGKDVELRCDPISGHTALYWYRQSLGQGLEFLIYFQGNSAPDKSGLPSDRFSAERTGGSVSTLTIQRTQQEDSAVYLCASSFPPAGLAFNEQYFGPGTRLTVT.

This chain uses TRBV7-6 with TRBJ2-3, with D tentatively TRBD1 or TRBD2 (5 bases each). Germline CDR1 is SGHVS and CDR2 is FNYEAQ. V dropped 1 base and J dropped 7 bases, with 9 bases sitting between them. The CDR3 runs to 13 residues. The DNA for the CDR3 is TGTGCCAGCAGCTTAGGAGAGGGGAATACGCAGTATTTT. Translated: CASSLGEGNTQYF.

V usage is TRBV27 and J usage is TRBJ2-5, with D unclear. CDR3 length: 14 residues. V lost 7 bases and J lost 0, with 12 bases in between. Germline CDR1 is MNHEY and CDR2 is SMNVEV (reference sequence). The chain's CDR3 is CASNAREDQETQYF. The CDR3, as DNA: TGTGCCAGCAACGCTAGAGAGGACCAAGAGACCCAGTACTTC.

The genes are TRBV19 and TRBJ1-3; unclear D gene. V dropped 5 bases and J dropped 0 bases, with 11 bases sitting between them. Germline CDR1 reads LNHDA; CDR2 reads SQIVND (reference sequence). The CDR3 is made up of 15 amino acids. CDR3 amino acids: CASSGRVLSGNTIYF. The CDR3 nucleotides are TGTGCCAGTAGTGGTCGCGTTCTCTCTGGAAACACCATATATTTT.

On this clone itself: Other DNA sequences in this sample translate to the same CDR3. The V call is TRBV9, the J call TRBJ1-1; no definite D call. The CDR3 extends over 14 amino acids. Deletions cut 3 bases from V and 1 base from J, with 10 bases between. From germline, CDR1 is SGDLS and CDR2 YYNGEE. CDR3: CASSAGLPNTEAFF. In nucleotides, the CDR3 is TGTGCCAGCAGCGCCGGACTCCCGAACACTGAAGCTTTCTTT.

The rearrangement uses TRBV9 and TRBJ2-1; D gene ambiguous. CDR1 and CDR2 (germline): SGDLS, YYNGEE. V was trimmed by 4 bases and J by 8 bases, leaving 13 bases between them. CDR3 length: 13 amino acids. The CDR3 nucleotides read TGTGCCAGCAGCCCCCCTGTGCGGTATGAGCAGTTCTTC. The encoded protein is CASSPPVRYEQFF.

The V and J genes are TRBV27 and TRBJ2-2; D might be TRBD1 or TRBD2, each matching 5 bases. Germline assignment: CDR1 MNHEY and CDR2 SMNVEV (reference sequence). The CDR3 has 14 residues. V gave up 4 bases and J gave up 6 bases, with 12 bases separating them. This chain's CDR3 is CASSWGGWAGELFF. DNA of the CDR3: TGTGCCAGCAGTTGGGGCGGGTGGGCCGGGGAGCTGTTTTTT.

V usage is TRBV28 and J usage is TRBJ2-7, with 11 bases identical to TRBD2. Trimming removed 7 bases from V and 3 bases from J; junction bases left unmatched: 8. Germline V gene data show CDR1 as MDHEN and CDR2 as SYDVKM. The CDR3 extends over 15 amino acids. CDR3: CASTSTSGTRYEQYF. Written as DNA, the CDR3 is TGTGCCAGCACCTCGACTAGCGGGACCCGCTACGAGCAGTACTTC.

The J gene is TRBJ2-7, the V gene TRBV6-1; no definite D call. Germline V gives CDR1 MNHNS, CDR2 SASEGT. This CDR3 has 14 residues. Trimming took 3 bases from V and 7 from J, leaving 16 bases between them. CDR3 loop: CASSDRQSFGEQYF. The CDR3 bases are TGTGCCAGCAGTGACCGGCAGAGCTTCGGTGAGCAGTACTTC.